Below are 9 T cell receptor beta chains sequenced from a single sample in a study of cytomegalovirus exposure and HLA in healthy donors. 60 Vbeta and 13 Jbeta primers were used in PCR. This table comes from immunoSEQ multiplex PCR, and its TCRdb copy is limited to in-frame clones, with some not included. Of over 150,000 clones in the sample, over 60% were seen once. The sequenced sample consisted of PBMCs. The receptors were sampled from a woman aged 25 to 39 in good health and CMV-seronegative.

This chain links TRBV7-2 with TRBJ1-2, with D perhaps TRBD1 (6 bases). The CDR3 length is 13 residues. Germline values: CDR1 SGHTA, CDR2 FQGNSA. Trimming removed 5 bases at V and 7 bases at J, with 14 bases between. The CDR3 DNA reads as TGTGCCAGCAGCCCAACAGGGTTGGCTGGCTACACCTTC. Translating it yields CASSPTGLAGYTF.

The count of this clone is one. The chain combines TRBV5-1 with TRBJ2-7; 7 nucleotides align to TRBD1. Germline V gives CDR1 SGHRS, CDR2 YFSETQ. The trim removed 3 bases at V and 3 bases at J, leaving 9 bases unmatched. The CDR3 totals 15 residues. The CDR3: CASSSVGQELYEQYF. CDR3 coding DNA: TGCGCCAGCAGCTCCGTCGGACAGGAACTCTACGAGCAGTACTTC.

The chain employs TRBV29-1 and TRBJ1-2; D gene uncertain. Trimming pared 5 bases from V and 8 bases from J, leaving 6 bases between. Germline V CDR1 and CDR2: SQVTM, ANQGSEA. The CDR3 runs 9 residues. CDR3 sequence (DNA): TGCAGCGTTTCTTCCGGCTACACCTTC. It codes for CSVSSGYTF. Supplemented by reference TRBV29-1 and TRBJ1-2, the full variable domain reads SAVISQKPSRDICQRGTSLTIQCQVDSQVTMMFWYRQQPGQSLTLIATANQGSEATYESGFVIDKFPISRPNLTFSTLTVSNMSPEDSSIYLCSVSSGYTFGSGTRLTVV.

V usage is TRBV29-1 and J usage is TRBJ2-5; TRBD2 aligns across 8 bases. This CDR3 region has 14 residues. V shed 8 bases and J 1 base; nucleotides not matched to a gene: 9. Germline V gene lookup returns CDR1 SQVTM and CDR2 ANQGSEA. The CDR3 DNA follows: TGCAGCCCCCCGGGGGGGAACTTCCAAGAGACCCAGTACTTC. Translation: CSPPGGNFQETQYF.

The chain links TRBV5-6 to TRBJ1-1, with D hard to call. The CDR3 covers 13 residues. V lost 2 bases to trimming and J lost 7 bases, with 12 bases between them. Germline CDR1 SGHDT, CDR2 YYEEEE. The CDR3 nucleotides read TGTGCCAGCAGCTTCCTTGGCGGGTATGAAGCTTTCTTT. Translated, it gives CASSFLGGYEAFF.

The gene calls are TRBV27 and TRBJ2-6, with D possibly matching TRBD1 (7 bases). The germline CDR1 and CDR2 sequences are MNHEY and SMNVEV (reference sequence). The CDR3 has 19 amino acids. V gave up 4 bases and J gave up 1 base, with 20 bases separating them. CDR3 sequence reads: CASSSPRQGGVSGANVLTF. The CDR3 DNA reads TGTGCCAGCAGTTCACCCCGACAGGGAGGTGTTTCTGGGGCCAACGTCCTGACTTTC. The variable domain in full, completed from reference TRBV27 and TRBJ2-6, reads EAQVTQNPRYLITVTGKKLTVTCSQNMNHEYMSWYRQDPGLGLRQIYYSMNVEVTDKGDVPEGYKVSRKEKRNFPLILESPSPNQTSLYFCASSSPRQGGVSGANVLTFGAGSRLTVL.

The rearrangement uses TRBV19 and TRBJ2-6; tentative D call: TRBD1 (5 bases). Trimming shortened V by 6 bases and J by 0 bases, and 15 bases separated the two germline ends. CDR3 length: 17 residues. CDR1 and CDR2 from the germline V gene are LNHDA and SQIVND (reference sequence). Here the CDR3 reads CASSPRDRSSGANVLTF. Here the CDR3 DNA reads TGTGCCAGTAGCCCCCGAGACAGATCCTCTGGGGCCAACGTCCTGACTTTC.

The CDR3 loop reads CASSSGTGKELFF. DNA for the CDR3: TGTGCCAGCAGCTCCGGGACAGGGAAGGAGCTGTTTTTT. V is TRBV7-3 and J is TRBJ2-2; 9 bases match TRBD1. Germline V gene sequence: CDR1 SGHTA, CDR2 FQGTGA. The CDR3 spans 13 residues. The junction had 4 bases not matched to a gene; V was cut back by 4 bases and J by 10 bases.

V and J are TRBV9 and TRBJ1-2; TRBD1 might be the D (5 bases). The germline V gene encodes CDR1 SGDLS and CDR2 YYNGEE. The CDR3 is 15 amino acids. Trimming left V 0 bases short and J 4 bases short, with 13 bases between. CDR3: CASSVGSGGVYGYTF. The CDR3 DNA reads TGTGCCAGCAGCGTAGGGTCGGGAGGGGTCTATGGCTACACCTTC.